The 6 T cell receptor beta chains given below trace back to one sample, sequenced in a study of beta chain features in type 1 diabetes. TCRB transcripts that were expressed got sequenced, as all of the isolated RNA had been reverse transcribed. The repertoire was sequenced with immunoSEQ multiplex PCR; TCRdb's copy has only in-frame clones and lacks some. This sample carries roughly 500,000 clones, about an eighth of them seen once, and the ten largest clones take around 0.05%. Specimen: naive CD4+ T cells from blood. The receptors here all came from a woman between 18 and 29 years old in good health.

This clone was counted a few times. The chain joins TRBV5-1 to TRBJ2-1, with D perhaps TRBD1 (6 bases). The CDR3 has 14 residues. From germline, CDR1 is SGHRS and CDR2 YFSETQ. The V end was cut by 4 bases, the J end by 3 bases, with 11 bases between. For the CDR3, the DNA is TGCGCCAGCAGCGCCGGGACATACTACAATGAGCAGTTCTTC. It encodes CASSAGTYYNEQFF.

This clone was seen only a few times. The chain combines TRBV28 with TRBJ2-7; 10 nucleotides match TRBD1. V shed 5 bases, J shed 0 bases, and the junction held 4 bases outside the gene matches. Germline assignment: CDR1 MDHEN and CDR2 SYDVKM. This CDR3 comprises 15 residues. The CDR3 sequence is CASSPGTGVSYEQYV. CDR3 sequence (DNA): TGTGCCAGCAGTCCCGGGACAGGGGTCTCCTACGAGCAGTACGTC.

The genes are TRBV7-9 and TRBJ2-3; D unclear. Germline V gives CDR1 SEHNR, CDR2 FQNEAQ (reference sequence). This CDR3 has 17 amino acids. V lost 2 bases and J 4 bases, leaving 19 bases between the germline ends. CDR3 in amino acids: CASSLNSLSVWSDTQYF. CDR3 sequence (DNA): TGTGCCAGCAGCTTAAATTCCTTATCCGTGTGGTCAGATACGCAGTATTTT.

This clone occurred a few times. At one end, the junction sequence differs from germline, possibly due to a read error. This chain connects TRBV12-5 to TRBJ2-2; a possible D gene is TRBD2 (6 bases). The germline gives CDR1 LGHNT, CDR2 FRNRAP. CDR3 length equals 13 residues. CDR3 sequence (DNA): TGTGCTAGGGGTTCCGGGGGTTCCGGGGAGCTGTTTTTT. Translation gives CARGSGGSGELFF.

This clone turned up a few times. The chain has TRBV18 and TRBJ2-5; D is unclear. Germline CDR1 and CDR2: KGHSH and LQKENI. Between the trimmed V and J ends, which lost 10 bases and 1 base, there was a span of 13 bases. The CDR3 runs to 13 residues. The CDR3 DNA reads TGTGCCACCTCGCCTGGCAGCCAAGAGACCCAGTACTTC. Translation: CATSPGSQETQYF.

This clone turned up a few times. The gene calls are TRBV2 and TRBJ1-2; 7 bases map to TRBD1. From germline, CDR1 is SNHLY and CDR2 FYNNEI. V lost 9 bases, J lost 1 base, and 2 bases stayed unmatched. The CDR3 runs to 12 residues. The chain's CDR3 is CARGQLNYGYTF. As DNA, the CDR3 is TGTGCCAGGGGACAGCTTAACTATGGCTACACCTTC.